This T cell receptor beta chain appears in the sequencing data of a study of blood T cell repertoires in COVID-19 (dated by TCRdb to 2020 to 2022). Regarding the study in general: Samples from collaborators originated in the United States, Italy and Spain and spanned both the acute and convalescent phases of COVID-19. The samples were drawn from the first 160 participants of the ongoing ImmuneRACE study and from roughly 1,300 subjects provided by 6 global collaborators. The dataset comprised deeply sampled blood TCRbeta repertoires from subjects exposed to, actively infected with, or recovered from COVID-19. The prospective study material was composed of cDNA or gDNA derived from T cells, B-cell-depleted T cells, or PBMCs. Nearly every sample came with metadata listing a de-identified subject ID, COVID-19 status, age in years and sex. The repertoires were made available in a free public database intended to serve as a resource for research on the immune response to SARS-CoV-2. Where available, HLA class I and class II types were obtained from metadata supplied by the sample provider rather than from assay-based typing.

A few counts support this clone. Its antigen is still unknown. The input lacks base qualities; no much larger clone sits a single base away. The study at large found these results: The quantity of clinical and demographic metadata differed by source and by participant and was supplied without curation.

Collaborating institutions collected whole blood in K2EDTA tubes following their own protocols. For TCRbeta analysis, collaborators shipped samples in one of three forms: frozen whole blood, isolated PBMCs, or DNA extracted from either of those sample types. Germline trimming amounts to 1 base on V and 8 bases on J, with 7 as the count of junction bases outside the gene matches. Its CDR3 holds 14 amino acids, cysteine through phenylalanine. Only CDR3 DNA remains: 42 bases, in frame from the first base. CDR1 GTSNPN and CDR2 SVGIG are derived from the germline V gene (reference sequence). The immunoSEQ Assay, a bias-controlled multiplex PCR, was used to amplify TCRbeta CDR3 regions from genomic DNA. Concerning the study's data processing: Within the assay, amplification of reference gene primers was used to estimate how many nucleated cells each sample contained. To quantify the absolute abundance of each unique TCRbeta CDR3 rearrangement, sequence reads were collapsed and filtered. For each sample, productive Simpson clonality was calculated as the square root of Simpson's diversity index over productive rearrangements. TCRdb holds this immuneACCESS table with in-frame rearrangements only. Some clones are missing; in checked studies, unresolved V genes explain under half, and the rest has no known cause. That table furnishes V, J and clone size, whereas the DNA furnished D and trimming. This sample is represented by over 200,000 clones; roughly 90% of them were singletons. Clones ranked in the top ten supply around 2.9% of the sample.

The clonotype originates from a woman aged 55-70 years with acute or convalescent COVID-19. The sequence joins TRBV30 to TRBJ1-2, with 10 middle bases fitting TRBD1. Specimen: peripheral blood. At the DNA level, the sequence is TGTGCCTGGAGTGGCAGGACAGGGGGTGTGGGCTACACCTTC. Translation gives CAWSGRTGGVGYTF.